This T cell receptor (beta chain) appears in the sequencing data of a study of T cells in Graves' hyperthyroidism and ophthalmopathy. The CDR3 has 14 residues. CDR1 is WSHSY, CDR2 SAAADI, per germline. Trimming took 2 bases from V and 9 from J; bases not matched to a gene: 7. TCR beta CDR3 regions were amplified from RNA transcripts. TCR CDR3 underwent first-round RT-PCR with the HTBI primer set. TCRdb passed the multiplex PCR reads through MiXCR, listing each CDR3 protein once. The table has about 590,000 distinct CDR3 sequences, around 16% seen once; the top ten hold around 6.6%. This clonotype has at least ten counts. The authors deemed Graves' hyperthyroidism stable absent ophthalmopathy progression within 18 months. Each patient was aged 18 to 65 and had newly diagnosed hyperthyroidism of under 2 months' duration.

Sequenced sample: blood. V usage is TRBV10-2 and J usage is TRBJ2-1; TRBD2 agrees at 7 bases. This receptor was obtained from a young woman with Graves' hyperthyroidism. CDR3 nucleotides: TGCGCCAGCAGTGAGGAGGGAGGGCCCTCTGAGCAGTTCTTC. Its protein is CASSEEGGPSEQFF.